One and the same sample provided the 6 T cell receptor beta chains below, sequenced in a study of siplizumab effects on memory and regulatory T cells. These receptors have no identified antigens. Responder and stimulator cells in the mixed lymphocyte reaction were cultured together for roughly six days at 37°C. The method was immunoSEQ multiplex PCR; TCRdb's version includes in-frame clones alone and lacks a portion of them. The profile shows about 20,000 clones, under 55% of them singletons. Material for sequencing was CFSE-low (dividing) CD4+ T cells sorted from an allogeneic mixed lymphocyte reaction. These TCRs come from a human donor in good health; the cells came from an allogeneic mixed lymphocyte reaction.

By share, this clone ranks as medium-sized. This rearrangement joins TRBV6-5 to TRBJ1-1, with 9 bases identical to TRBD1. After removal of 6 bases from V and 1 base from J, the junction contained 3 bases not matched to a gene. Germline V gene sequence: CDR1 MNHEY, CDR2 SVGAGI. The CDR3 has 14 residues. Written as DNA, the CDR3 is TGTGCCAGCAGGTGGGGACAGGGGAACACTGAAGCTTTCTTT. This codes for CASRWGQGNTEAFF.

The J gene is TRBJ1-3, the V gene TRBV28, with 9 bases aligning to TRBD1. Germline V gives CDR1 MDHEN, CDR2 SYDVKM. This CDR3 is 14 amino acids long. Trimming removed 6 bases from V and 5 bases from J; junction bases left unmatched: 5. The CDR3 nucleotides read TGTGCCAGCAGCACACAGGGGGCCAGAAACACCATATATTTT. Its translation: CASSTQGARNTIYF.

Judged by abundance, this clone is medium-sized. V usage is TRBV7-3 and J usage is TRBJ1-3; D not certain. CDR1 and CDR2 (germline): SGHTA, FQGTGA. CDR3 length equals 15 residues. Trimming left V 0 bases short and J 0 bases short, with 6 bases between. CDR3: CASSLTPSSGNTIYF. The CDR3 DNA follows: TGTGCCAGCAGCTTAACTCCGAGCTCTGGAAACACCATATATTTT. The whole variable domain, filled in from reference TRBV7-3 and TRBJ1-3, reads GAGVSQTPSNKVTEKGKYVELRCDPISGHTALYWYRQSLGQGPEFLIYFQGTGAADDSGLPNDRFFAVRPEGSVSTLKIQRTERGDSAVYLCASSLTPSSGNTIYFGEGSWLTVV.

The chain uses TRBV11-3 and TRBJ2-1; D gene ambiguous. Germline V gene data show CDR1 as SGHNT and CDR2 as YENEEA. There are 15 residues in the CDR3. V lost 0 bases and J 8 bases, leaving 14 bases between the germline ends. The CDR3 DNA sequence: TGTGCCAGCAGCTTAGATTGGGCAGGCTTCGATGAGCAGTTCTTC. Residues: CASSLDWAGFDEQFF.

The chain couples TRBV30 to TRBJ2-1, with 8 bases matching TRBD2. Per germline, CDR1 GTSNPN and CDR2 SVGIG (reference sequence). This CDR3 has 14 residues. With 8 bases clipped from V and 3 bases from J, the junction kept 9 bases outside the gene matches. This CDR3 is CAGNRGGSYNEQFF. CDR3 nucleotide sequence: TGTGCCGGGAATCGGGGGGGGAGCTACAATGAGCAGTTCTTC. The entire variable domain, with the rest obtained from reference TRBV30 and TRBJ2-1, is as follows: SQTIHQWPATLVQPVGSPLSLECTVEGTSNPNLYWYRQAAGRGLQLLFYSVGIGQISSEVPQNLSASRPQDRQFILSSKKLLLSDSGFYLCAGNRGGSYNEQFFGPGTRLTVL.

There are a few counts of this clone. As DNA, the CDR3 is TGCGCCAGCAACGAGGTGCGGACTGAAGCTTTCTTT. Amino acids: CASNEVRTEAFF. The V and J genes are TRBV23-1 and TRBJ1-1; the D is unclear. TRBV23-1 carries the ORF label, with uncertain function. This CDR3 region has 12 residues. The V end was cut by 7 bases, the J end by 5 bases, with 11 bases between.